The rows below give T cell receptor beta chains drawn from one sample of a study of blood T cell repertoires in COVID-19. Method: immunoSEQ multiplex PCR; TCRdb's copy keeps in-frame clones and lacks some. The data hold about 160,000 clones, with roughly 85% observed a single time. Material for sequencing was PBMCs or T cells enriched from blood (not recorded which). These receptor sequences come from a man aged 60-69 years who had recovered from COVID-19. Both conserved end residues are part of each CDR3. The order of the fields is clone size, J gene, D gene, V gene, CDR3 DNA, CDR3 protein. A D gene is named only where the DNA matches it firmly. Expanded clones get a size class; other rows say once, few or many, or leave the size out.

-,TRBJ2-3,-,TRBV13,TGTGCCAGCAGCTTCAGTGGGGGGACTAGCACAGATACGCAGTATTTT,CASSFSGGTSTDTQYF
-,TRBJ2-7,TRBD1,TRBV11-2,TGTGCCAGCAGCGCACAGAATGACAGGGACGAGCAGTACTTC,CASSAQNDRDEQYF
few,TRBJ1-6,TRBD1,TRBV5-4,TGTGCCAGCAGCCCCTCACCAGGGGGCGTCACCTATAATTCACCCCTCCACTTT,CASSPSPGGVTYNSPLHF
-,TRBJ1-5,-,TRBV15,TGTGCCACCAGCAGAGTACAGGGAGGGCAGCCCCAGCATTTT,CATSRVQGGQPQHF
-,TRBJ2-7,TRBD1,TRBV5-6,TGTGCCAGCAGCTACTATGTAGGGGGCAGGTACGAGCAGTACTTC,CASSYYVGGRYEQYF
-,TRBJ2-7,-,TRBV5-1,TGCGCCAGCAGCTTGGGCCACACAATCTCCGAGCAGTACTTC,CASSLGHTISEQYF
-,TRBJ2-7,-,TRBV6-5,TGTGCCAGCACTCCCGATGGGGGCTCATTCTACGAGCAGTACTTC,CASTPDGGSFYEQYF
-,TRBJ2-7,TRBD1,TRBV7-6,TGTGCCAGCAGCAGGGGACAGGGGGCTTGGGGTTTGGTGACTAGCGAGCAGTACTTC,CASSRGQGAWGLVTSEQYF
-,TRBJ2-1,-,TRBV6-1,TGTGCCAGCAGTGGGTTAGCTTCGGGAGTCGGGAATGAGCAGTTCTTC,CASSGLASGVGNEQFF
-,TRBJ2-3,TRBD2,TRBV28,TGTGCCAGCAGTTTAATGGGACTAGCGGGAGGGTTGCCAGATACGCAGTATTTT,CASSLMGLAGGLPDTQYF
-,TRBJ2-7,-,TRBV7-6,TGTGCCAGCAGCTTAGGGGGAGGTGATCGGGGAGTGGAGCAGTACTTC,CASSLGGGDRGVEQYF
few,TRBJ2-7,-,TRBV21-1,TGTGCCAGCAGCAACCAGGACAGGGTTAACTACGAGCAGTACTTC,CASSNQDRVNYEQYF
-,TRBJ2-3,-,TRBV3-1/TRBV3-2,TGTGCCAGCAGCTCTGGACTACTAAGCACAGATACGCAGTATTTT,CASSSGLLSTDTQYF
-,TRBJ1-2,-,TRBV7-9,TGTGCCAGCAGCTTAGCCCAGACAGGCGTTGATGGCTACACCTTC,CASSLAQTGVDGYTF